Shown below are 20 T cell receptor beta chains from a single sample sequenced in a study of blood T cells in healthy people across ages. Alongside a J-beta primer mix, a sample-barcoded 5' primer served in a second PCR lasting roughly 7 to 11 cycles. TCRdb analysed the 5' RACE reads with MiXCR anew, one entry per CDR3 protein. Altogether approximately 730,000 distinct CDR3 sequences are present, 40% to 45% being singletons, with the ten largest covering 20% to 25%. The sequencing input was blood. All receptors derive from a woman aged 60 to 75 in good health.

This clonotype was counted only a few times. V is TRBV7-2 and J is TRBJ2-7, with TRBD2 as a possible D gene (5 bases). The germline V gene has CDR1 SGHTA and CDR2 FQGNSA. This CDR3 spans 13 amino acids. V lost 7 bases and J 3 bases, leaving 13 bases between the germline ends. The CDR3 sequence: CASIRTDDYEQYF. DNA for the CDR3: TGTGCCAGCATCCGGACTGATGACTACGAGCAGTACTTC.

On this clonotype: This may arise from a read error, as a much more abundant clone is one base away. This chain connects TRBV29-1 to TRBJ2-5; no firm D call. CDR1 and CDR2 from the germline V gene are SQVTM and ANQGSEA. The ends were cut back, 4 bases at V and 11 bases at J, with 17 bases in the middle. The CDR3 loop spans 12 amino acids. The CDR3 region has the DNA TGCAGCGTTGGGGCAGGAAACAATGAGCAGTACTTC. Protein: CSVGAGNNEQYF.

The V call is TRBV6-1, the J call TRBJ2-7; TRBD1 agrees at 11 bases. Trimming cost V 5 bases and J 2 bases; bases outside gene matches: 8. CDR1 is MNHNS, CDR2 SASEGT, per germline. The CDR3 is 16 amino acids. The DNA of the CDR3 is TGTGCCAGCAGTCCACTCGGGACAGGGGGTACCTACGAGCAGTACTTC. It specifies CASSPLGTGGTYEQYF.

The J gene is TRBJ2-5, the V gene TRBV7-2, with 14 bases aligning to TRBD2. The V gene's germline CDR1 is SGHTA and CDR2 FQGNSA. V lost 5 bases and J lost 5; bases outside the gene matches: 4. This CDR3 contains 15 residues. CDR3 sequence: CASSQTSGGAETQYF. In DNA form, the CDR3 reads TGTGCCAGCAGCCAGACTAGCGGGGGGGCTGAGACCCAGTACTTC. The variable domain in full, completed from reference TRBV7-2 and TRBJ2-5, reads GAGVSQSPSNKVTEKGKDVELRCDPISGHTALYWYRQSLGQGLEFLIYFQGNSAPDKSGLPSDRFSAERTGGSVSTLTIQRTQQEDSAVYLCASSQTSGGAETQYFGPGTRLLVL.

This chain joins TRBV7-2 and TRBJ2-5; possible D gene TRBD2, 5 bases. The DNA end is a closer match to TRBJ2-7, so the J assignment may be wrong. The CDR3 has 11 residues. Germline loops: CDR1 SGHTA, CDR2 FQGNSA. The CDR3 DNA follows: TGTGCCAGCAGCTTTGCGGGCGAGCAGTACTTC. It translates to CASSFAGEQYF.

The chain links TRBV27 to TRBJ2-1, with TRBD1 matching over 7 bases. Germline CDR1 reads MNHEY; CDR2 reads SMNVEV (reference sequence). The CDR3 is 15 amino acids. Unmatched junction bases numbered 12, after V lost 8 bases and J lost 5 bases. For the CDR3, the DNA is TGTGCCAGCTCCCCCGCCGGGACAGCGAACAATGAGCAGTTCTTC. Its translation: CASSPAGTANNEQFF.

This clonotype was detected many times. This chain links TRBV5-5 with TRBJ2-1; D perhaps matches TRBD2 (6 bases). The germline V gene has CDR1 SGHKS and CDR2 YYEKEE (reference sequence). CDR3 length: 16 amino acids. V lost 2 bases, J lost 0 bases, and 12 bases lay in between. The CDR3 here is CASSFAGLSSYNEQFF. As DNA, the CDR3 is TGTGCCAGCAGCTTCGCGGGACTGAGCTCCTACAATGAGCAGTTCTTC.

The V call is TRBV20-1, the J call TRBJ1-1, with 9 bases identical to TRBD1. J was trimmed by 4 bases and V by 1 base; bases with no gene match: 4. Germline lookup yields CDR1 DFQATT and CDR2 SNEGSKA (reference sequence). This CDR3 region has 14 residues. The CDR3 reads CSARGSTGGTEAFF. The CDR3 region has the DNA TGCAGTGCTAGAGGCTCGACAGGGGGCACTGAAGCTTTCTTT.

This clonotype was found once. The rearrangement joins TRBV19 to TRBJ1-1, with 7 bases matching TRBD1. Germline loops: CDR1 LNHDA, CDR2 SQIVND (reference sequence). With 7 bases clipped from V and 5 bases from J, the junction kept 10 bases outside the gene matches. The CDR3 sequence is 14 residues long. DNA of the CDR3: TGTGCCAGTATGGAGGGGGCAGAGGAGACTGAAGCTTTCTTT. Translating gives CASMEGAEETEAFF.

The gene calls are TRBV9 and TRBJ1-4; D might be TRBD1 (6 bases). V gave up 0 bases and J gave up 0 bases, with 9 bases separating them. Germline V gene sequence: CDR1 SGDLS, CDR2 YYNGEE. CDR3 length equals 16 residues. The CDR3 loop reads CASSVEEGATNEKLFF. In DNA form, the CDR3 reads TGTGCCAGCAGCGTAGAAGAGGGGGCAACTAATGAAAAACTGTTTTTT.

The table lists this clonotype with a count of one. The CDR3 DNA is TGTGCCAGCAGCCAAGACGGGACAGGGGACGAGCAGTACTTC. It yields the protein CASSQDGTGDEQYF. The chain has TRBV4-2 and TRBJ2-4, with 10 bases aligning to TRBD1. The tail of the sequence fits TRBJ2-7 better, so the J call may be wrong. The CDR3 sequence is 14 residues long. CDR1 LGHNA and CDR2 YNFKEQ come from the germline V gene.

The gene calls are TRBV4-1 and TRBJ2-1; a weak D match, TRBD2 (6 bases). There are 17 residues in the CDR3. Germline values: CDR1 MGHRA, CDR2 YSYEKL. Trimming stripped 2 bases from V and 6 bases from J, with 20 bases between. In nucleotides, the CDR3 is TGCGCCAGCAGCCAATTCCCGGGACGGCGGGGCGTCAATGAGCAGTTCTTC. This codes for CASSQFPGRRGVNEQFF.

This chain links TRBV9 with TRBJ2-7; 14 bases agree with TRBD2. The ends lost 1 base at V and 1 base at J; junction bases unmatched: 7. The CDR3 is 18 amino acids. The germline V gene has CDR1 SGDLS and CDR2 YYNGEE. The CDR3 DNA sequence: TGTGCCAGCAGCGTATTCGGGACTAGCGGGAGAAATTCCTACGAGCAGTACTTC. It yields the protein CASSVFGTSGRNSYEQYF.

The table lists this clonotype with many counts. The chain couples TRBV7-2 to TRBJ2-6; possible D gene TRBD1, 5 bases. CDR3 length: 16 residues. Germline V gene lookup returns CDR1 SGHTA and CDR2 FQGNSA. V lost 1 base and J lost 0, with 7 bases in between. The CDR3 nucleotides read TGTGCCAGCAGCTTAGAGGGGCGCTCTGGGGCCAACGTCCTGACTTTC. It codes for CASSLEGRSGANVLTF.

This clonotype was counted between two and nine times. The J gene is TRBJ2-5, the V gene TRBV7-6; TRBD2 aligns across 11 bases. The germline V gene has CDR1 SGHVS and CDR2 FNYEAQ. V dropped 2 bases and J dropped 1; count of bases not matched to a gene: 9. The CDR3 length is 18 residues. CDR3 coding DNA: TGTGCCAGCAGCTTACTAGCGGGGGGACCCGGCTCCCAAGAGACCCAGTACTTC. It codes for CASSLLAGGPGSQETQYF.

In this sample, this clonotype turned up a few times. The chain uses TRBV7-9 and TRBJ1-2; 7 nucleotides align to TRBD1. Per germline, CDR1 SEHNR and CDR2 FQNEAQ (reference sequence). The trim removed 5 bases at V and 7 bases at J, leaving 7 bases unmatched. The CDR3 runs to 13 residues. The chain's CDR3 is CASSPDRAGGYTF. The CDR3 DNA is TGTGCCAGCAGCCCCGACAGGGCGGGTGGCTACACCTTC. The full variable domain, with the rest looked up from reference TRBV7-9 and TRBJ1-2, is DTGVSQNPRHKITKRGQNVTFRCDPISEHNRLYWYRQTLGQGPEFLTYFQNEAQLEKSRLLSDRFSAERPKGSFSTLEIQRTEQGDSAMYLCASSPDRAGGYTFGSGTRLTVV.

The rearrangement joins TRBV5-1 to TRBJ2-6; tentatively, D is TRBD1 (6 bases). CDR1 and CDR2 from the germline V gene are SGHRS and YFSETQ. This CDR3 is built from 18 residues. The V gene lost 0 bases and the J gene lost 1 base, with 14 bases spanning the gap. In nucleotides, the CDR3 is TGCGCCAGCAGCTTGGAGGGGCCCAGGGGATCTGGGGCCAACGTCCTGACTTTC. It encodes CASSLEGPRGSGANVLTF.

This clonotype was seen only a few times. V and J are TRBV7-2 and TRBJ2-7; 11 bases match TRBD1. The CDR3 contains 14 residues. The V gene's germline CDR1 is SGHTA and CDR2 FQGNSA. J lost 5 bases, V lost 3 bases, and 3 bases had no gene match. For the CDR3, the DNA is TGTGCCAGCAGCTTGGACAGGGGGCCCAACGAGCAGTACTTC. It encodes CASSLDRGPNEQYF.

The chain combines TRBV19 with TRBJ2-1, with 14 bases identical to TRBD2. The germline gives CDR1 LNHDA, CDR2 SQIVND (reference sequence). J was trimmed by 5 bases and V by 7 bases; bases with no gene match: 1. This CDR3 is 14 amino acids long. The CDR3 loop is CASMTSGRDNEQFF. Written as DNA, the CDR3 is TGTGCCAGTATGACTAGCGGGAGGGACAATGAGCAGTTCTTC. The whole variable domain, filled in from reference TRBV19 and TRBJ2-1, reads DGGITQSPKYLFRKEGQNVTLSCEQNLNHDAMYWYRQDPGQGLRLIYYSQIVNDFQKGDIAEGYSVSREKKESFPLTVTSAQKNPTAFYLCASMTSGRDNEQFFGPGTRLTVL.

In this sample, this clonotype turned up a few times. V usage is TRBV25-1 and J usage is TRBJ2-4; TRBD2 agrees at 16 bases. Germline-derived CDR1 and CDR2 are MGHDK and SYGVNS. The CDR3 covers 18 residues. After removal of 3 bases from V and 7 bases from J, the junction contained 9 bases not matched to a gene. In DNA, the CDR3 is TGTGCCAGCAGTGATCCCCCGGGACTAGCGGGAGGGGGGAACATTCAGTACTTC. Translating gives CASSDPPGLAGGGNIQYF.